A single sample gave rise to the 13 T cell receptor beta chains below, sequenced in a study of T cell clones after liver transplantation. Profiled with immunoSEQ multiplex PCR; TCRdb holds only in-frame clones, not every one. The sample records 70,000 to 80,000 clones, more than 75% being singletons. The material was CD4+ T cells from blood, obtained before liver transplant. The receptors come from a human donor who received a liver transplant.

The gene calls are TRBV28 and TRBJ1-1, with D possibly being TRBD1 (5 bases). The V end was cut by 5 bases, the J end by 4 bases, with 14 bases between. Germline values: CDR1 MDHEN, CDR2 SYDVKM. CDR3 length: 14 amino acids. The CDR3 DNA reads TGTGCCAGCAGTCCGCCGGGACCCACCACTGAAGCTTTCTTT. Residues: CASSPPGPTTEAFF.

The CDR3 DNA is TGTGCCACTCAGGGGGGCTATGGCTACACCTTC. This sequence encodes CATQGGYGYTF. The chain is built from TRBV28 and TRBJ1-2; 7 bases map to TRBD1. The CDR3 runs to 11 residues. Per the germline V gene, CDR1 is MDHEN and CDR2 is SYDVKM. The V gene end was trimmed by 10 bases and the J gene end by 4 bases; junction bases not matched to a gene: 3.

The chain combines TRBV6-4 with TRBJ2-1; 7 bases map to TRBD1. Trimming took 5 bases from V and 3 from J; bases not matched to a gene: 7. The CDR3 contains 15 residues. Germline V CDR1 and CDR2: MRHNA, SNTAGT. The CDR3 protein is CASSPDRASYNEQFF. The CDR3 region has the DNA TGTGCCAGCAGTCCAGACAGGGCAAGCTACAATGAGCAGTTCTTC.

The V and J genes are TRBV5-1 and TRBJ2-1; 7 nucleotides align to TRBD2. CDR3 length equals 16 residues. Germline CDR1 SGHRS, CDR2 YFSETQ. V gave up 1 base and J gave up 0 bases; unmatched junction bases: 4. CDR3 loop: CASSLKGGSSYNEQFF. In nucleotides, the CDR3 is TGCGCCAGCAGCTTGAAGGGCGGGAGCTCCTACAATGAGCAGTTCTTC.

The chain joins TRBV2 to TRBJ2-1, with D perhaps matching TRBD2 (5 bases). Trimming took off 6 bases at V and 8 bases at J, with 11 bases between the two ends. In germline, CDR1 is SNHLY, CDR2 FYNNEI. CDR3 size: 12 residues. DNA for the CDR3: TGTGCCAGCAGCCCGGGGTGGGATGAGCAGTTCTTC. Protein sequence: CASSPGWDEQFF.

J is TRBJ2-6 and V is TRBV2; 10 bases map to TRBD1. The CDR3 is 16 residues long. Per germline, CDR1 SNHLY and CDR2 FYNNEI. The ends lost 7 bases at V and 2 bases at J; junction bases unmatched: 5. The CDR3 region is CASKTGGAAGANVLTF. The CDR3 DNA reads TGTGCCAGCAAGACAGGGGGCGCGGCTGGGGCCAACGTCCTGACTTTC.

The rearrangement joins TRBV7-8 to TRBJ2-3; D gene ambiguous. Germline V gene sequence: CDR1 SGHVS, CDR2 FQNEAQ. The CDR3 consists of 12 residues. Trimming left V 4 bases short and J 6 bases short, with 8 bases between. CDR3 sequence reads: CASSSLPDTQYF. The CDR3 bases are TGTGCCAGCAGCTCGTTACCCGATACGCAGTATTTT. The variable domain in full, completed from reference TRBV7-8 and TRBJ2-3, reads GAGVSQSPRYKVAKRGQDVALRCDPISGHVSLFWYQQALGQGPEFLTYFQNEAQLDKSGLPSDRFFAERPEGSVSTLKIQRTQQEDSAVYLCASSSLPDTQYFGPGTRLTVL.

In its sample, this clone was seen once. The chain links TRBV10-3 to TRBJ2-1; 9 positions match TRBD2. CDR1 and CDR2 (germline): ENHRY, SYGVKD. The CDR3 extends over 18 amino acids. Germline trimming cut 10 bases from V and 0 bases from J; bases unmatched to any gene: 16. CDR3 in amino acids: CATSRAGGLDSSYNEQFF. In DNA, the CDR3 is TGTGCCACCTCAAGAGCGGGAGGACTCGATAGCTCCTACAATGAGCAGTTCTTC.

The chain joins TRBV2 to TRBJ2-5; 9 bases are a match to TRBD2. Trimming took 4 bases from V and 2 from J; bases not matched to a gene: 5. Per the germline V gene, CDR1 is SNHLY and CDR2 is FYNNEI. The CDR3 sequence is 15 residues long. The CDR3 sequence is CASSGRTSAQETQYF. The CDR3, as DNA: TGTGCCAGCAGTGGGAGGACTAGCGCACAAGAGACCCAGTACTTC. Filled out from reference TRBV2 and TRBJ2-5, the complete variable domain reads EPEVTQTPSHQVTQMGQEVILRCVPISNHLYFYWYRQILGQKVEFLVSFYNNEISEKSEIFDDQFSVERPDGSNFTLKIRSTKLEDSAMYFCASSGRTSAQETQYFGPGTRLLVL.

In DNA form, the CDR3 reads TGTGCCAGCAGTCCGGCGAGGGGGGGAGGGACTAGCGGGAGAACAGATACGCAGTATTTT. This codes for CASSPARGGGTSGRTDTQYF. The chain is built from TRBV2 and TRBJ2-3; 14 bases match TRBD2. V lost 5 bases and J lost 3; bases outside the gene matches: 16. The germline V gene encodes CDR1 SNHLY and CDR2 FYNNEI. The length of the CDR3 is 20 residues.

The sample holds a few counts of this clone. The V and J genes are TRBV11-3 and TRBJ2-7; TRBD1 aligns across 7 bases. The CDR3 runs 14 residues. V gave up 5 bases and J gave up 3 bases; unmatched junction bases: 7. Germline V gene data show CDR1 as SGHNT and CDR2 as YENEEA. In DNA, the CDR3 is TGTGCCAGCAGCCTGGGACAGCAAAACTACGAGCAGTACTTC. Protein sequence: CASSLGQQNYEQYF.

The count of this clone is one. The chain joins TRBV5-1 to TRBJ2-1; 8 nucleotides agree with TRBD2. Germline V CDR1 and CDR2: SGHRS, YFSETQ. V gave up 0 bases and J gave up 3 bases; unmatched junction bases: 2. This CDR3 region has 15 residues. The CDR3 sequence: CASSLVLADYNEQFF. In DNA form, the CDR3 reads TGCGCCAGCAGCTTGGTACTAGCGGACTACAATGAGCAGTTCTTC. Filled out from reference TRBV5-1 and TRBJ2-1, the complete variable domain reads KAGVTQTPRYLIKTRGQQVTLSCSPISGHRSVSWYQQTPGQGLQFLFEYFSETQRNKGNFPGRFSGRQFSNSRSEMNVSTLELGDSALYLCASSLVLADYNEQFFGPGTRLTVL.

This clone was seen just once. The chain employs TRBV28 and TRBJ1-2; 8 positions match TRBD1. This CDR3 region has 12 residues. After removal of 6 bases from V and 7 bases from J, the junction contained 4 bases not matched to a gene. Germline lookup yields CDR1 MDHEN and CDR2 SYDVKM. In DNA, the CDR3 is TGTGCCAGCAGCCAGACAGGGGTTGGCTACACCTTC. Translating it yields CASSQTGVGYTF.